This T cell receptor beta chain came from a study of patients and donors after allogeneic stem cell transplantation (dated by TCRdb to the early 2020s). The CDR1 and CDR2 encoded by the germline V gene are MNHNS and SASEGT. Trimming accounts for 7 bases at V and 2 bases at J, while the number of junction bases matched to no gene is 9. Spanning cysteine to phenylalanine, the CDR3 consists of 15 amino acids. The read is trimmed to its CDR3 DNA, 45 bases read in frame from base 1. This clonotype was seen a handful of times. Its antigen remains undetermined. Base qualities are not provided; no much larger clone lies one nucleotide away. The library was prepared using RT-PCR. TCRdb lists the instrument as NextSeq 550. The public reads were run again by TCRdb, first through fastp at Q25 and then through MiXCR, and only productive beta chains were kept. When rows share a CDR3 protein, they turn into one entry using the most common DNA and genes. The sample table holds a few hundred thousand distinct CDR3 sequences, of which 12% to 15% were seen once. Jointly, the top ten make up around a tenth of the sample.

The receptor was derived from a human donor who was either an allogeneic HSCT recipient or a stem cell or donor lymphocyte infusion donor (not recorded which). It is not recorded whose cells these are; they may come from a transplant donor. Sequencing was done on a sample of blood, either unsorted or a sorted T cell fraction (not recorded which). The rearrangement joined TRBV6-1 to TRBJ1-1, with TRBD1 identical over 8 junction bases. The CDR3: CASTPRQGPNTEAFF. DNA sequence: TGTGCCAGCACCCCCCGACAGGGGCCAAACACTGAAGCTTTCTTT.